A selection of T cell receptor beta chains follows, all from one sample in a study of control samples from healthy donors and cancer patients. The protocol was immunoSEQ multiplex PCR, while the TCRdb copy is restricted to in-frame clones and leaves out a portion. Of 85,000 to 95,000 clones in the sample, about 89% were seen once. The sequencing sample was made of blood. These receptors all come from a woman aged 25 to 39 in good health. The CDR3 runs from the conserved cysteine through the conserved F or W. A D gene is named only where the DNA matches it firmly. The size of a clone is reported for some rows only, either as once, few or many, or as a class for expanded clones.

CDR3nt: TGCGCCAGCAGCTTCCCCGCAGGGGAGAGCAAAGAGACCCAGTACTTC
CDR3aa: CASSFPAGESKETQYF
j_gene: TRBJ2-5
d_gene: NA
abundance: NA
v_gene: TRBV5-1

CDR3nt: TGTGCCAGTAGTAAAACCCGGGACGCGGGAACCCTCGGAAACACCATATATTTT
CDR3aa: CASSKTRDAGTLGNTIYF
j_gene: TRBJ1-3
d_gene: NA
abundance: NA
v_gene: TRBV19

CDR3nt: TGTGCCAGTAGTATGGTGGAGGGGGGGAACACTGAAGCTTTCTTT
CDR3aa: CASSMVEGGNTEAFF
j_gene: TRBJ1-1
d_gene: NA
abundance: NA
v_gene: TRBV19

CDR3nt: TGCGCCAGCAGCTTGGTGCCGGATGTCTCTGGAAACACCATATATTTT
CDR3aa: CASSLVPDVSGNTIYF
j_gene: TRBJ1-3
d_gene: NA
abundance: NA
v_gene: TRBV5-1

CDR3nt: TGTGCCAGCAGTTACGTGCCGGACTCTCCATCCCTCCACTTT
CDR3aa: CASSYVPDSPSLHF
j_gene: TRBJ1-6
d_gene: NA
abundance: NA
v_gene: TRBV6-5

CDR3nt: TGTGCCAGTAGTATATTGGCAGGGGGGAAGAACACTGAAGCTTTCTTT
CDR3aa: CASSILAGGKNTEAFF
j_gene: TRBJ1-1
d_gene: TRBD1
abundance: NA
v_gene: TRBV19

CDR3nt: TGTGCCTGGACGCGACAGGGTGGAAATCAGCCCCAGCATTTT
CDR3aa: CAWTRQGGNQPQHF
j_gene: TRBJ1-5
d_gene: TRBD1
abundance: once
v_gene: TRBV30

CDR3nt: TGTGCCAGCAGCCCGAGCATCCATGAAAAACTGTTTTTT
CDR3aa: CASSPSIHEKLFF
j_gene: TRBJ1-4
d_gene: NA
abundance: once
v_gene: TRBV11-2

CDR3nt: TGTGCCTGGATCACGCCAAACTATGGCTACACCTTC
CDR3aa: CAWITPNYGYTF
j_gene: TRBJ1-2
d_gene: NA
abundance: NA
v_gene: TRBV30

CDR3nt: TGTGCCAGCAGCTTAGGGGTGGGCGGGAGCACAGATACGCAGTATTTT
CDR3aa: CASSLGVGGSTDTQYF
j_gene: TRBJ2-3
d_gene: NA
abundance: NA
v_gene: TRBV7-2

CDR3nt: TGTGCCAGTAGTATCGGGCCTAGCGGAGACGATACGCAGTATTTT
CDR3aa: CASSIGPSGDDTQYF
j_gene: TRBJ2-3
d_gene: TRBD2
abundance: NA
v_gene: TRBV19

CDR3nt: TGTGCCAGCAGCGTAGCCCCGGCAACTAATGAAAAACTGTTTTTT
CDR3aa: CASSVAPATNEKLFF
j_gene: TRBJ1-4
d_gene: NA
abundance: NA
v_gene: TRBV9

CDR3nt: TGTGCCATCAGACCCGGGACTAGCGCACCCCTCTCTAGCACAGATACGCAGTATTTT
CDR3aa: CAIRPGTSAPLSSTDTQYF
j_gene: TRBJ2-3
d_gene: TRBD2
abundance: NA
v_gene: TRBV10-3

CDR3nt: TGTGCCAGCAGTCGTGACGGCTATGGCTACACCTTC
CDR3aa: CASSRDGYGYTF
j_gene: TRBJ1-2
d_gene: NA
abundance: NA
v_gene: TRBV6-6

CDR3nt: TGCAGCGCTGTGACAGGGGCGAACACTGAAGCTTTCTTT
CDR3aa: CSAVTGANTEAFF
j_gene: TRBJ1-1
d_gene: TRBD1
abundance: NA
v_gene: TRBV29-1

CDR3nt: TGTGCCAGCAGCTCCGGCGTAGGGGACACAATCGAGCAGTTCTTC
CDR3aa: CASSSGVGDTIEQFF
j_gene: TRBJ2-1
d_gene: NA
abundance: NA
v_gene: TRBV7-3

CDR3nt: TGTGCCAGCAGCTTAGGGTCCGGGCTTGGGAACACCATATATTTT
CDR3aa: CASSLGSGLGNTIYF
j_gene: TRBJ1-3
d_gene: NA
abundance: NA
v_gene: TRBV7-7

CDR3nt: TGTGCCAGTGAGACAGGAGCAAGAAACACCATATATTTT
CDR3aa: CASETGARNTIYF
j_gene: TRBJ1-3
d_gene: NA
abundance: NA
v_gene: TRBV25-1

CDR3nt: TGTGCCAGCAGCTTAGCTTCTGGGGCCAATGAGCAGTTCTTC
CDR3aa: CASSLASGANEQFF
j_gene: TRBJ2-1
d_gene: NA
abundance: NA
v_gene: TRBV7-9

CDR3nt: TGTGCCAGCAGCCCCGCGCAGGTCAATCAGCCCCAGCATTTT
CDR3aa: CASSPAQVNQPQHF
j_gene: TRBJ1-5
d_gene: NA
abundance: NA
v_gene: TRBV3-1/TRBV3-2

CDR3nt: TGTGCCAGCAGACAGCGCCAGCCTTCCTACAATGAGCAGTTCTTC
CDR3aa: CASRQRQPSYNEQFF
j_gene: TRBJ2-1
d_gene: NA
abundance: NA
v_gene: TRBV6-5

CDR3nt: TGCAGCGTTGAAATGGTGAACACTGAAGCTTTCTTT
CDR3aa: CSVEMVNTEAFF
j_gene: TRBJ1-1
d_gene: NA
abundance: NA
v_gene: TRBV29-1

CDR3nt: TGTGCCACCAGCAGGAACGGACCGAGGACTAGCGGGGGAGATACGCAGTATTTT
CDR3aa: CATSRNGPRTSGGDTQYF
j_gene: TRBJ2-3
d_gene: TRBD2
abundance: NA
v_gene: TRBV15

CDR3nt: TGTGCCAGCAGCGTAATTAGCGGGCGGAACGAGCAGTACTTC
CDR3aa: CASSVISGRNEQYF
j_gene: TRBJ2-7
d_gene: TRBD2
abundance: once
v_gene: TRBV7-2

CDR3nt: TGTGCCAGCAGCTTAGAAGGACTAGCGGGAGTGGGTGAGACCCAGTACTTC
CDR3aa: CASSLEGLAGVGETQYF
j_gene: TRBJ2-5
d_gene: TRBD2
abundance: NA
v_gene: TRBV7-2

CDR3nt: TGTGCCACCAGTGCCGGACTAGCTCCAGGAGATACGCAGTATTTT
CDR3aa: CATSAGLAPGDTQYF
j_gene: TRBJ2-3
d_gene: TRBD2
abundance: once
v_gene: TRBV24-1

CDR3nt: TGTGCCAGCTCACCATCACAGAGAAAAGAGACCCAGTACTTC
CDR3aa: CASSPSQRKETQYF
j_gene: TRBJ2-5
d_gene: NA
abundance: NA
v_gene: TRBV18

CDR3nt: TGTGCCAGTACCCCGGGACAGGGGCTGGGAGAGCAGTACTTC
CDR3aa: CASTPGQGLGEQYF
j_gene: TRBJ2-7
d_gene: TRBD1
abundance: NA
v_gene: TRBV19

CDR3nt: TGTGCCAGCAGCCAACCCCGACAGACCCCCTATGGCTACACCTTC
CDR3aa: CASSQPRQTPYGYTF
j_gene: TRBJ1-2
d_gene: NA
abundance: NA
v_gene: TRBV4-2

CDR3nt: TGTGCCAGCAGTTACCTGACAAGCTATGGCTACACCTTC
CDR3aa: CASSYLTSYGYTF
j_gene: TRBJ1-2
d_gene: NA
abundance: once
v_gene: TRBV6-2/TRBV6-3

CDR3nt: TGTGCCAGCAGGTTCCGATCTGGGGCCAACGTCCTGACTTTC
CDR3aa: CASRFRSGANVLTF
j_gene: TRBJ2-6
d_gene: NA
abundance: few
v_gene: TRBV27

CDR3nt: TGTGTCCTCAGCGTGGGCTATGGCTACACCTTC
CDR3aa: CVLSVGYGYTF
j_gene: TRBJ1-2
d_gene: NA
abundance: NA
v_gene: TRBV30

CDR3nt: TGTGCCAGCAGGCCCCGGACAGGGGGGAAGTACGAGCAGTACTTC
CDR3aa: CASRPRTGGKYEQYF
j_gene: TRBJ2-7
d_gene: TRBD1
abundance: once
v_gene: TRBV6-5

CDR3nt: TGTGCCAGCAGCTTAGGTGGCGGCAGTAGAATTACGCAGTATTTT
CDR3aa: CASSLGGGSRITQYF
j_gene: TRBJ2-3
d_gene: NA
abundance: NA
v_gene: TRBV11-2

CDR3nt: TGTGCCAGCAGCCAAATTGGCCCGGGAAGGGATGGAAACACCATATATTTT
CDR3aa: CASSQIGPGRDGNTIYF
j_gene: TRBJ1-3
d_gene: NA
abundance: NA
v_gene: TRBV4-2

CDR3nt: TGTGCCAGCAGTGAAGCACTAGCGGGAGTAGGGCAGTACTTC
CDR3aa: CASSEALAGVGQYF
j_gene: TRBJ2-7
d_gene: TRBD2
abundance: NA
v_gene: TRBV2

CDR3nt: TGTGCCAGTATCCAGACTAGCGGTTACAATGAGCAGTTCTTC
CDR3aa: CASIQTSGYNEQFF
j_gene: TRBJ2-1
d_gene: TRBD2
abundance: NA
v_gene: TRBV19

CDR3nt: TGTGCCAGCAGCGCAGTCATCCTTTGGGCGGGAACTCGCAGGGAGCTGTTTTTT
CDR3aa: CASSAVILWAGTRRELFF
j_gene: TRBJ2-2
d_gene: NA
abundance: NA
v_gene: TRBV7-2

CDR3nt: TGCGCCAGCAGACTCAATGAAAAACTGTTTTTT
CDR3aa: CASRLNEKLFF
j_gene: TRBJ1-4
d_gene: NA
abundance: NA
v_gene: TRBV5-1

CDR3nt: TGTGCCTGGAGTTCCGGGACTAGGTGGAACACTGAAGCTTTCTTT
CDR3aa: CAWSSGTRWNTEAFF
j_gene: TRBJ1-1
d_gene: NA
abundance: NA
v_gene: TRBV30

CDR3nt: TGTGCCAGCAGCCGACCGGGGATAGATACGCAGTATTTT
CDR3aa: CASSRPGIDTQYF
j_gene: TRBJ2-3
d_gene: NA
abundance: NA
v_gene: TRBV5-4

CDR3nt: TGTGCCATCAGTGACCGGGGCCCAAACTATGGCTACACCTTC
CDR3aa: CAISDRGPNYGYTF
j_gene: TRBJ1-2
d_gene: NA
abundance: NA
v_gene: TRBV10-3

CDR3nt: TGTGCCAGCAGCTTGACCAGCGGGGCCTACAATGAGCAGTTCTTC
CDR3aa: CASSLTSGAYNEQFF
j_gene: TRBJ2-1
d_gene: TRBD2
abundance: NA
v_gene: TRBV5-6

CDR3nt: TGTGCCAGCAGCCCGGGGGACAGCACCTCTAACTATGGCTACACCTTC
CDR3aa: CASSPGDSTSNYGYTF
j_gene: TRBJ1-2
d_gene: TRBD1
abundance: NA
v_gene: TRBV5-5

CDR3nt: TGTGCCACCAGCAGAGCATATTCGGTGTATAGCAATCAGCCCCAGCATTTT
CDR3aa: CATSRAYSVYSNQPQHF
j_gene: TRBJ1-5
d_gene: NA
abundance: NA
v_gene: TRBV15

CDR3nt: TGTGCCAGCAGTCAGGGGGAAACAAGAAAACTGTTTTTT
CDR3aa: CASSQGETRKLFF
j_gene: TRBJ1-4
d_gene: TRBD1
abundance: NA
v_gene: TRBV3-1/TRBV3-2

CDR3nt: TGTGCCTGGAGCACAGGGCTGGGGGACTACGAGCAGTACTTC
CDR3aa: CAWSTGLGDYEQYF
j_gene: TRBJ2-7
d_gene: NA
abundance: NA
v_gene: TRBV30

CDR3nt: TGCGCCAGCAGTATTTACGCCAGCGACGAGCAGTACTTC
CDR3aa: CASSIYASDEQYF
j_gene: TRBJ2-7
d_gene: NA
abundance: NA
v_gene: TRBV10-1